This T cell receptor (beta chain) was obtained from a study of blood T cell repertoires in COVID-19. Produced via immunoSEQ multiplex PCR; TCRdb's table is partial and in-frame only. The data hold 130,000 or so clones, with roughly four fifths observed a single time. The CDR3 sequence is 12 residues long. CDR1 and CDR2 (germline): MGHRA, YSYEKL. V was clipped by 2 bases and J by 6 bases, with 2 bases between them. The sequenced sample consisted of PBMCs or T cells enriched from blood (not recorded which). The chain couples TRBV4-1 to TRBJ1-6; no clear D gene. This receptor was identified in a young man who had recovered from COVID-19. CDR3 bases: TGCGCCAGCAGCCAACTTAATTCACCCCTCCACTTT. It yields the protein CASSQLNSPLHF.